This T cell receptor (beta chain) was retrieved from a study of shared clonotypes between healthy human individuals. The overall study: Three plates each covered CD4 naive and memory; CD8 naive two, CD8 memory one.

With respect to this clone: Its antigen is not identified. The sample contains more than one DNA sequence encoding this CDR3.

General study findings and limits: Rarefaction gave evidence that sorted-subset sequencing remained incomplete despite large depth.

Naive CD4+ cells were CD45RA-selected; the remaining cells were memory. Assay used: immunoSEQ multiplex PCR; TCRdb lists only in-frame clones, some missing. Of about 770,000 clones detected, approximately 72% appear once; the ten largest clones hold around 1.7%. The CDR3 length is 13 residues. V gave up 2 bases and J gave up 3 bases, with 9 bases separating them. Per the germline V gene, CDR1 is SGHRS and CDR2 is YFSETQ. The chain recombines TRBV5-1 with TRBJ2-7, with D maybe TRBD1 (5 bases). Sequenced sample: memory CD4+ T cells sorted from blood. Subset reported: CD45RA-negative fraction. The clonotype originates from a woman in her 30s in good health. Here the CDR3 reads CASSFGHNYEQYF. CDR3 nucleotides: TGCGCCAGCAGCTTCGGACACAACTACGAGCAGTACTTC. The full variable domain, in which reference TRBV5-1 and TRBJ2-7 provide the parts outside the CDR3, is KAGVTQTPRYLIKTRGQQVTLSCSPISGHRSVSWYQQTPGQGLQFLFEYFSETQRNKGNFPGRFSGRQFSNSRSEMNVSTLELGDSALYLCASSFGHNYEQYFGPGTRLTVT.